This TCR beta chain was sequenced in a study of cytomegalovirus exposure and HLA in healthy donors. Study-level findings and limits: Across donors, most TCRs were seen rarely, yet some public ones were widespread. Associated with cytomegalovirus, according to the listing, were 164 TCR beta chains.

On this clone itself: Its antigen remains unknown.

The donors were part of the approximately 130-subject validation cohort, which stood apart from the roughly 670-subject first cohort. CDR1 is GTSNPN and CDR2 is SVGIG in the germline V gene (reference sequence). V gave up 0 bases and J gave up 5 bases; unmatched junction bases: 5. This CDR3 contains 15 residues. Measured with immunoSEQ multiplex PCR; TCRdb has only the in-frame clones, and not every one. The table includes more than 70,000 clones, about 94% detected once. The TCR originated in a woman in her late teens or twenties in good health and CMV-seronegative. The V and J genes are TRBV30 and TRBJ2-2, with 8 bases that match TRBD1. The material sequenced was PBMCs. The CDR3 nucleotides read TGTGCCTGGAGTGTTCCGACAGGGGAAACCGGGGAGCTGTTTTTT. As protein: CAWSVPTGETGELFF.